This T cell receptor beta chain appears in the sequencing data of a study of vaccination effects on CD4 cells after COVID-19. Upon completion of more than eight days in culture, CD4+ T cells were isolated. This person's SARS-CoV-2 infection, confirmed by PCR, occurred between March and December 2020. Each participant was administered two doses of either the BNT162b2 or the mRNA-1273 vaccine. Generated by immunoSEQ multiplex PCR, the TCRdb table keeps only in-frame clones and is missing some. Of around 50,000 clones in the sample, around three quarters are singletons; the top ten hold about 5%. In regard to this clone: Its antigen is as yet unknown.

V trimming: 7 bases; J trimming: 0 bases; junction bases outside the gene matches: 10. There are 18 residues in the CDR3. Germline loops: CDR1 SGHRS, CDR2 YFSETQ. The V call is TRBV5-1, the J call TRBJ2-3; TRBD2 aligns across 14 bases. The clonotype was recovered from a human donor who had a prior SARS-CoV-2 infection. Specimen: CD4+ T cells from PBMCs cultured without peptide, collected after COVID-19 vaccination. In DNA form, the CDR3 reads TGCGCCAGCCGAAAGGGACTAGCGGGGGTCCGGAGCACAGATACGCAGTATTTT. Its translation is CASRKGLAGVRSTDTQYF.